This entry lists 15 T cell receptor beta chains sequenced from one sample in a study of T cell responses to AZD1222 COVID-19 vaccine. Data came from immunoSEQ multiplex PCR; TCRdb stores just in-frame clones and leaves some out. The sample lists some 98,000 clones, 65% to 85% occurring once. Sequenced here: peripheral blood, sampled 28 days after the second AZD1222 dose. The source is an adult who received the AZD1222 COVID-19 vaccine.

The V call is TRBV6-5, the J call TRBJ1-2; TRBD1 might be the D (6 bases). Germline V gene lookup returns CDR1 MNHEY and CDR2 SVGAGI. The V end was cut by 2 bases, the J end by 7 bases, with 14 bases between. CDR3 length equals 14 residues. The CDR3 DNA reads TGTGCCAGCAGTTACCCCGGGGGGGCAGGTGGCTACACCTTC. This encodes CASSYPGGAGGYTF.

The chain recombines TRBV18 with TRBJ2-7; 9 bases align to TRBD1. This CDR3 contains 14 residues. Germline CDR1 and CDR2: KGHSH and LQKENI. The junction had 6 bases not matched to a gene; V was cut back by 5 bases and J by 4 bases. CDR3: CASSSRTGVYEQYF. In DNA form, the CDR3 reads TGTGCCAGCTCATCCCGGACAGGGGTATACGAGCAGTACTTC.

The chain carries TRBV7-9 and TRBJ1-1; D remains ambiguous. This CDR3 region has 12 residues. In germline, CDR1 is SEHNR, CDR2 FQNEAQ (reference sequence). The V gene lost 11 bases and the J gene lost 1 base, with 11 bases spanning the gap. CDR3 sequence (DNA): TGTGCCGTAGGGCATCAGAACACTGAAGCTTTCTTT. It yields the protein CAVGHQNTEAFF. Filled out from reference TRBV7-9 and TRBJ1-1, the complete variable domain reads DTGVSQNPRHKITKRGQNVTFRCDPISEHNRLYWYRQTLGQGPEFLTYFQNEAQLEKSRLLSDRFSAERPKGSFSTLEIQRTEQGDSAMYLCAVGHQNTEAFFGQGTRLTVV.

The chain recombines TRBV5-1 with TRBJ1-1; 7 bases agree with TRBD1. Germline lookup yields CDR1 SGHRS and CDR2 YFSETQ. The ends lost 4 bases at V and 4 bases at J; junction bases unmatched: 7. The CDR3 runs 14 residues. CDR3 nucleotides: TGCGCCAGCAGCCAGACAGGGCGAGGCACTGAAGCTTTCTTT. Protein sequence: CASSQTGRGTEAFF. The variable domain in full, with the rest retrieved from reference TRBV5-1 and TRBJ1-1, is KAGVTQTPRYLIKTRGQQVTLSCSPISGHRSVSWYQQTPGQGLQFLFEYFSETQRNKGNFPGRFSGRQFSNSRSEMNVSTLELGDSALYLCASSQTGRGTEAFFGQGTRLTVV.

The chain couples TRBV6-5 to TRBJ2-7; TRBD1 matches at 7 bases. The CDR3 spans 15 residues. J was trimmed by 4 bases and V by 6 bases; bases with no gene match: 12. Germline V gene sequence: CDR1 MNHEY, CDR2 SVGAGI. This CDR3 is CASSRTGLTLYEQYF. In DNA form, the CDR3 reads TGTGCCAGCAGCCGGACAGGCCTGACTCTGTACGAGCAGTACTTC.

This clone has more than one count but fewer than ten. The chain is built from TRBV4-1 and TRBJ1-2, with D possibly being TRBD1 (5 bases). The CDR3 is made up of 14 amino acids. The ends were cut back, 4 bases at V and 3 bases at J, with 12 bases in the middle. The germline V gene encodes CDR1 MGHRA and CDR2 YSYEKL. Here the CDR3 reads CASSPGTSDYGYTF. In DNA form, the CDR3 reads TGCGCCAGCAGCCCTGGGACGTCCGACTATGGCTACACCTTC.

V and J are TRBV4-1 and TRBJ1-2, with D possibly matching TRBD1 (6 bases). Germline V gene sequence: CDR1 MGHRA, CDR2 YSYEKL. Trimming took off 4 bases at V and 5 bases at J, with 17 bases between the two ends. The CDR3 sequence is 15 residues long. CDR3 residues: CASSPRDKGGYGYTF. The CDR3, as DNA: TGCGCCAGCAGCCCACGGGACAAGGGGGGTTATGGCTACACCTTC.

This chain's CDR3 is CASSIWTSGANTGELFF. The CDR3 DNA reads TGTGCCAGCAGTATCTGGACTAGCGGAGCGAACACCGGGGAGCTGTTTTTT. The chain is built from TRBV27 and TRBJ2-2; 10 bases are a match to TRBD2. Trimming at V came to 5 bases and at J to 0 bases, leaving 6 bases not matched to a gene. From germline, CDR1 is MNHEY and CDR2 SMNVEV (reference sequence). There are 17 residues in the CDR3.

This clone came up many times. The rearrangement uses TRBV11-3 and TRBJ1-2; D perhaps matches TRBD1 (5 bases). The CDR3 runs to 11 residues. Trimming cost V 1 base and J 8 bases, with 5 bases left between them. Looked up from germline, CDR1 is SGHNT and CDR2 is YENEEA. CDR3 DNA: TGTGCCAGCAGCTTAGGGGGCGGCTACACCTTC. This gives the protein CASSLGGGYTF.

The chain recombines TRBV6-5 with TRBJ2-5; D is unresolved. Germline V gene lookup returns CDR1 MNHEY and CDR2 SVGAGI. The CDR3 spans 13 residues. V lost 6 bases to trimming and J lost 1 base, with 9 bases between them. CDR3 DNA sequence: TGTGCCAGCAGGCCGGGTGCCCAAGAGACCCAGTACTTC. Amino acid sequence: CASRPGAQETQYF.

The chain combines TRBV28 with TRBJ1-1; perhaps TRBD1 as D (5 bases). Germline V gene sequence: CDR1 MDHEN, CDR2 SYDVKM. V was pared by 7 bases and J by 4 bases, with 16 bases between. This CDR3 has 14 residues. The CDR3 here is CASIEGASPTEAFF. CDR3 DNA: TGTGCCAGCATAGAAGGGGCCTCCCCCACTGAAGCTTTCTTT. The whole variable domain, filled in from reference TRBV28 and TRBJ1-1, reads DVKVTQSSRYLVKRTGEKVFLECVQDMDHENMFWYRQDPGLGLRLIYFSYDVKMKEKGDIPEGYSVSREKKERFSLILESASTNQTSMYLCASIEGASPTEAFFGQGTRLTVV.

J is TRBJ1-1 and V is TRBV27, with TRBD1 identical over 8 bases. V trimming: 6 bases; J trimming: 4 bases; junction bases outside the gene matches: 7. This CDR3 has 14 amino acids. Germline CDR1 and CDR2: MNHEY and SMNVEV (reference sequence). In DNA form, the CDR3 reads TGTGCCAGCAGATGGACAGGGCTGGGCACTGAAGCTTTCTTT. Amino acids: CASRWTGLGTEAFF.

The gene calls are TRBV27 and TRBJ2-7, with D possibly matching TRBD1 (6 bases). Trimming took 6 bases from V and 7 from J, leaving 19 bases between them. CDR3 length equals 14 residues. Per the germline V gene, CDR1 is MNHEY and CDR2 is SMNVEV (reference sequence). The CDR3 is CASRDGSGVREQYF. Written as DNA, the CDR3 is TGTGCCAGCAGAGACGGGTCAGGGGTGAGGGAGCAGTACTTC.

The J gene is TRBJ1-1, the V gene TRBV24-1; D gene unclear. Germline CDR1 reads KGHDR; CDR2 reads SFDVKD. V was trimmed by 3 bases and J by 11 bases, leaving 9 bases between them. The CDR3 totals 11 residues. The CDR3 sequence: CATSDHLGAFF. The DNA for the CDR3 is TGTGCCACCAGTGATCATTTGGGGGCTTTCTTT.

This chain connects TRBV6-5 to TRBJ1-2; 8 bases map to TRBD1. Trimming took 5 bases from V and 4 from J; bases not matched to a gene: 6. This CDR3 is built from 14 residues. Germline V gene data show CDR1 as MNHEY and CDR2 as SVGAGI. The chain's CDR3 is CASSPDRGGYGYTF. In nucleotides, the CDR3 is TGTGCCAGCAGTCCCGACAGGGGTGGCTATGGCTACACCTTC.